The 20 T cell receptor beta chains reported below all come from one sample, sequenced in a study of T cell responses to AZD1222 COVID-19 vaccine. Only in-frame clones appear in the TCRdb table, and some are missing; sequencing was by immunoSEQ multiplex PCR. This sample has around 250,000 clones, with 85% to 95% found just once. The sequences come from peripheral blood, collected on day 0 of AZD1222 vaccination. These receptors were taken from an adult in good health.

The chain recombines TRBV18 with TRBJ2-7, with 7 bases lining up with TRBD2. CDR3 length equals 13 residues. The germline gives CDR1 KGHSH, CDR2 LQKENI. V was clipped by 2 bases and J by 3 bases; unmatched bases: 1. The CDR3, as DNA: TGTGCCAGCTCACCAGGGGGGGACTACGAGCAGTACTTC. This translates into CASSPGGDYEQYF. The full variable domain, with the rest looked up from reference TRBV18 and TRBJ2-7, is NAGVMQNPRHLVRRRGQEARLRCSPMKGHSHVYWYRQLPEEGLKFMVYLQKENIIDESGMPKERFSAEFPKEGPSILRIQQVVRGDSAAYFCASSPGGDYEQYFGPGTRLTVT.

The chain combines TRBV27 with TRBJ2-7; the D gene could be TRBD1 or TRBD2 (5 bases each). V was clipped by 8 bases and J by 6 bases, with 23 bases between them. Germline assignment: CDR1 MNHEY and CDR2 SMNVEV (reference sequence). The CDR3 totals 15 residues. CDR3 coding DNA: TGTGCCAGCGGGGCGACTGGGACCACAAGGGGCGAGCAGTACTTC. It encodes CASGATGTTRGEQYF.

Written as DNA, the CDR3 is TGTGCCAGCAGCGTAGAAATACCTTACAATGAGCAGTTCTTC. Protein: CASSVEIPYNEQFF. The chain joins TRBV9 to TRBJ2-1; D unresolved. The CDR3 is 14 residues long. The V gene lost 0 bases and the J gene lost 4 bases, with 8 bases spanning the gap. The V gene's germline CDR1 is SGDLS and CDR2 YYNGEE.

V gene TRBV30 combines with J gene TRBJ1-2; D remains unclear. Trimming removed 4 bases at V and 5 bases at J, with 8 bases between. The CDR3 contains 11 residues. Germline CDR1 reads GTSNPN; CDR2 reads SVGIG (reference sequence). The DNA of the CDR3 is TGTGCCTGGAAAACGGGGTATGGCTACACCTTC. Residues: CAWKTGYGYTF.

This CDR3 reads CASSLTPDRGVYEQYF. As DNA, the CDR3 is TGTGCCAGCAGCTTAACTCCGGACAGGGGGGTCTACGAGCAGTACTTC. The chain is built from TRBV7-6 and TRBJ2-7, with 10 bases lining up with TRBD1. The germline V gene has CDR1 SGHVS and CDR2 FNYEAQ. The CDR3 contains 16 residues. The junction had 7 bases not matched to a gene; V was cut back by 2 bases and J by 3 bases.

This clone was seen once. This sequence joins TRBV6-5 and TRBJ2-1; D call uncertain. The CDR3 loop spans 13 amino acids. With 7 bases removed from V and 1 base from J, the gap between germline ends came to 8 bases. The germline gives CDR1 MNHEY, CDR2 SVGAGI. The CDR3 region is CASTPLSYNEQFF. The CDR3 DNA is TGTGCCAGCACACCGCTTTCCTACAATGAGCAGTTCTTC.

The chain links TRBV10-3 to TRBJ1-6; a possible D gene is TRBD1 (6 bases). Germline CDR1 reads ENHRY; CDR2 reads SYGVKD. The CDR3 sequence is 15 residues long. V was shortened by 10 bases and J by 5 bases, with 18 bases between the two germline ends. CDR3 sequence reads: CATRAPTGNNSPLHF. The CDR3 DNA sequence: TGTGCCACCCGGGCCCCAACAGGGAATAATTCACCCCTCCACTTT.

This clone was detected only once. The chain is built from TRBV7-3 and TRBJ2-1, with 8 bases identical to TRBD2. Losses at the gene ends were 5 bases for V and 6 bases for J; bases not matched to a gene: 9. In germline, CDR1 is SGHTA, CDR2 FQGTGA. The CDR3 spans 15 residues. CDR3 protein: CASSPSAGVINEQFF. CDR3 nucleotide sequence: TGTGCCAGCAGCCCTTCAGCGGGGGTGATCAATGAGCAGTTCTTC.

J is TRBJ1-5 and V is TRBV4-3; no reliable D call. V lost 0 bases to trimming and J lost 7 bases, with 13 bases between them. The CDR3 length is 15 residues. Germline CDR1 and CDR2: LGHNA and YSLEER. CDR3 sequence reads: CASSQDIKQDQPQHF. The CDR3 DNA follows: TGCGCCAGCAGCCAAGATATAAAGCAGGACCAGCCCCAGCATTTT.

The J gene is TRBJ1-5, the V gene TRBV4-1; D gene uncertain. Between the trimmed V and J ends, which lost 5 bases and 4 bases, there was a span of 15 bases. Per germline, CDR1 MGHRA and CDR2 YSYEKL. There are 15 residues in the CDR3. CDR3 sequence: CASSDGRSENQPQHF. Here the CDR3 DNA reads TGCGCCAGCAGCGATGGGCGGAGCGAAAATCAGCCCCAGCATTTT.

This clone was seen just once. V gene TRBV15 combines with J gene TRBJ2-1; 14 nucleotides match TRBD2. The germline CDR1 and CDR2 sequences are LNHNV and YYDKDF (reference sequence). V was pared by 3 bases and J by 5 bases, with 0 bases of the junction left unmatched. This CDR3 spans 15 amino acids. As DNA, the CDR3 is TGTGCCACCAGCAGGGGACTAGCGGGAGACAATGAGCAGTTCTTC. Translating it yields CATSRGLAGDNEQFF.

This clone was found once. This chain links TRBV2 with TRBJ2-1, with D possibly matching TRBD1 (6 bases). The V and J ends lost 3 bases and 4 bases respectively, with 10 bases between them. This CDR3 region has 14 residues. Germline CDR1 is SNHLY and CDR2 is FYNNEI. CDR3 amino acids: CASSDRTGYNEQFF. In nucleotides, the CDR3 is TGTGCCAGCAGTGATCGAACAGGGTACAATGAGCAGTTCTTC. Full variable domain (missing parts from reference TRBV2 and TRBJ2-1): EPEVTQTPSHQVTQMGQEVILRCVPISNHLYFYWYRQILGQKVEFLVSFYNNEISEKSEIFDDQFSVERPDGSNFTLKIRSTKLEDSAMYFCASSDRTGYNEQFFGPGTRLTVL.

J is TRBJ2-3 and V is TRBV3-1 (or the pseudogene TRBV3-2); 13 nucleotides match TRBD2. The CDR3 sequence is 19 residues long. Germline assignment: CDR1 LGHDT and CDR2 YNNKEL (reference sequence). The ends lost 4 bases at V and 6 bases at J; junction bases unmatched: 16. The CDR3 protein is CASSRLSGTSGARADTQYF. DNA for the CDR3: TGTGCCAGCAGCCGACTGTCCGGGACTAGCGGGGCCCGTGCGGATACGCAGTATTTT.

The chain combines TRBV18 with TRBJ1-1; the D is unclear. The CDR3 loop spans 14 amino acids. Trimming took off 1 base at V and 1 base at J, with 7 bases between the two ends. Germline V gene lookup returns CDR1 KGHSH and CDR2 LQKENI. This CDR3 is CASSPHPQNTEAFF. As DNA, the CDR3 is TGTGCCAGCTCACCACATCCCCAGAACACTGAAGCTTTCTTT.

This chain links TRBV5-1 with TRBJ2-7; perhaps TRBD2 as D (6 bases). The CDR3 length is 15 residues. Germline V gene data show CDR1 as SGHRS and CDR2 as YFSETQ. Trimming shortened V by 0 bases and J by 3 bases, and 13 bases separated the two germline ends. The CDR3 region has the DNA TGCGCCAGCAGCTTGGATACGGGGGAGAACTACGAGCAGTACTTC. It yields the protein CASSLDTGENYEQYF.

CDR3 DNA: TGTGCCAGCAGCCAAGAAAGAGGGCTCTGGGGACTAGCCGCAAATGAGCAGTTCTTC. It yields the protein CASSQERGLWGLAANEQFF. The chain is built from TRBV4-2 and TRBJ2-1, with 9 nucleotides matching TRBD2. The V gene's germline CDR1 is LGHNA and CDR2 YNFKEQ. This CDR3 comprises 19 residues. V shed 0 bases, J shed 7 bases, and the junction held 16 bases outside the gene matches.

The chain links TRBV27 to TRBJ2-4; D is unclear. The CDR3 extends over 15 amino acids. Germline V gene lookup returns CDR1 MNHEY and CDR2 SMNVEV (reference sequence). Deletions cut 0 bases from V and 1 base from J, with 7 bases between. The CDR3 coding sequence is TGTGCCAGCAGTTTATCCCCAGTGGCCAAAAACATTCAGTACTTC. Its translation: CASSLSPVAKNIQYF.

The V call is TRBV11-3, the J call TRBJ2-1, with D possibly TRBD1 on 5 matching bases. Germline CDR1 SGHNT, CDR2 YENEEA. The V end lost 5 bases, the J end lost 8 bases, and 10 bases lay between the germline ends. The CDR3 consists of 12 residues. The CDR3 nucleotides read TGTGCCAGCAGCGGGGCCCGGGATGAGCAGTTCTTC. It specifies CASSGARDEQFF. Full variable domain (missing parts from reference TRBV11-3 and TRBJ2-1): EAGVVQSPRYKIIEKKQPVAFWCNPISGHNTLYWYLQNLGQGPELLIRYENEEAVDDSQLPKDRFSAERLKGVDSTLKIQPAELGDSAVYLCASSGARDEQFFGPGTRLTVL.

This clone was seen just once. The gene calls are TRBV3-1 (or the pseudogene TRBV3-2) and TRBJ2-3; tentatively, D is TRBD1 (6 bases). Trimming took 5 bases from V and 2 from J, leaving 14 bases between them. The length of the CDR3 is 15 residues. Germline assignment: CDR1 LGHDT and CDR2 YNNKEL (reference sequence). Written as DNA, the CDR3 is TGTGCCAGCAGCGCCGGGACGGGACACACAGATACGCAGTATTTT. Protein: CASSAGTGHTDTQYF.

This clone was counted only a few times. V and J are TRBV11-2 and TRBJ1-2; no clear D gene. Trimming pared 0 bases from V and 8 bases from J, leaving 10 bases between. Germline assignment: CDR1 SGHAT and CDR2 FQNNGV. CDR3 length equals 13 residues. The CDR3 is CASSLEPAGGYTF. CDR3 bases: TGTGCCAGCAGCTTAGAACCGGCGGGGGGCTACACCTTC.